These 12 T cell receptor beta chains originate from one sample sequenced in a study of identical twins. TCRdb re-analysed the 5' RACE reads in MiXCR, keeping a single row per CDR3 protein. The sample includes fewer than 450,000 distinct CDR3 sequences, about 10% of them seen just once. The sequenced material came from naive T cells sorted from blood. These receptors were taken from a woman aged 45 to 65 in good health.

This chain links TRBV6-5 with TRBJ2-1; unclear D gene. The CDR3 is 13 amino acids. The germline V and J ends were trimmed by 0 bases and 6 bases, with 6 bases remaining between them. From germline, CDR1 is MNHEY and CDR2 SVGAGI. DNA of the CDR3: TGTGCCAGCAGTTACTCTGATTCCAATGAGCAGTTCTTC. This sequence encodes CASSYSDSNEQFF.

In this sample, this clonotype turned up a few times. This chain connects TRBV7-2 to TRBJ2-1; 8 bases are shared with TRBD2. CDR1 is SGHTA and CDR2 is FQGNSA in the germline V gene. Losses at the gene ends were 1 base for V and 10 bases for J; bases not matched to a gene: 9. This CDR3 has 15 residues. CDR3 region: CASSLGPAGDWEQFF. CDR3 sequence (DNA): TGTGCCAGCAGCTTAGGCCCAGCGGGAGATTGGGAGCAGTTCTTC.

This clonotype was found a few times. The V call is TRBV20-1, the J call TRBJ1-1; D is perhaps TRBD1 (5 bases). V lost 1 base and J lost 5, with 11 bases in between. This CDR3 has 13 residues. From germline, CDR1 is DFQATT and CDR2 SNEGSKA (reference sequence). The CDR3 protein is CSARGTGRTEAFF. The CDR3 coding sequence is TGCAGTGCTAGAGGGACGGGGCGGACTGAAGCTTTCTTT.

This clonotype was recorded at least ten times. The chain links TRBV29-1 to TRBJ1-1; 9 bases are a match to TRBD1. This CDR3 is 14 amino acids long. CDR1 is SQVTM, CDR2 ANQGSEA, per germline. After removal of 6 bases from V and 1 base from J, the junction contained 6 bases not matched to a gene. CDR3 region: CSVARQGENTEAFF. The CDR3 DNA reads as TGCAGCGTAGCTCGACAGGGGGAGAACACTGAAGCTTTCTTT. Filled out from reference TRBV29-1 and TRBJ1-1, the complete variable domain reads SAVISQKPSRDICQRGTSLTIQCQVDSQVTMMFWYRQQPGQSLTLIATANQGSEATYESGFVIDKFPISRPNLTFSTLTVSNMSPEDSSIYLCSVARQGENTEAFFGQGTRLTVV.

The table lists this clonotype with a few counts. The rearrangement joins TRBV11-1 to TRBJ2-2; D is undetermined. CDR1 SGHAT and CDR2 FQDESV come from the germline V gene (reference sequence). V gave up 5 bases and J gave up 0 bases, with 10 bases separating them. The CDR3 is made up of 15 amino acids. CDR3 loop: CASSPAVANTGELFF. CDR3 DNA sequence: TGTGCCAGCAGCCCAGCTGTTGCGAACACCGGGGAGCTGTTTTTT.

The chain links TRBV20-1 to TRBJ1-1, with D unresolved. The CDR3 runs 12 residues. CDR1 DFQATT and CDR2 SNEGSKA come from the germline V gene (reference sequence). This CDR3 is CEIRKTNTEAFF. CDR3 sequence (DNA): TGCGAAATCAGGAAGACAAACACTGAAGCTTTCTTT.

The V gene is TRBV3-1, the J gene TRBJ2-1; TRBD2 matches 9 bases. The CDR3 has 14 amino acids. Unmatched junction bases numbered 1, after V lost 1 base and J lost 6 bases. CDR1 LGHDT and CDR2 YNNKEL come from the germline V gene (reference sequence). In nucleotides, the CDR3 is TGTGCCAGCAGCCAAGGACTAGCGGCCAATGAGCAGTTCTTC. Its protein product is CASSQGLAANEQFF.

There are a few counts of this clonotype. The rearrangement links TRBV7-2 to TRBJ1-1; D is undetermined. The CDR3 runs 15 residues. V was pared by 1 base and J by 6 bases, with 15 bases between. The germline V gene encodes CDR1 SGHTA and CDR2 FQGNSA. CDR3 nucleotide sequence: TGTGCCAGCAGCTTAGGACTGGGGTCGGGCGCTGAAGCTTTCTTT. Amino acids: CASSLGLGSGAEAFF.

This clonotype showed up many times. The V call is TRBV6-5, the J call TRBJ2-2; 7 bases are a match to TRBD2. V lost 6 bases and J lost 6; bases outside the gene matches: 7. Germline V gene lookup returns CDR1 MNHEY and CDR2 SVGAGI. This CDR3 has 14 residues. The CDR3 sequence is CASSTGTKAGELFF. CDR3 nucleotide sequence: TGTGCCAGCAGCACCGGGACTAAAGCCGGGGAGCTGTTTTTT.

This clonotype has a handful of counts. This sequence joins TRBV12-3 or TRBV12-4 and TRBJ2-4, with a tentative D call TRBD2 (6 bases). Deletions cut 4 bases from V and 5 bases from J, with 15 bases between. This CDR3 contains 15 residues. The CDR3 sequence is CASSSWGDDENIQYF. DNA for the CDR3: TGTGCCAGCAGTTCCTGGGGGGACGACGAAAACATTCAGTACTTC.

This clonotype was observed at least ten times. The chain is built from TRBV29-1 and TRBJ2-3; D gene uncertain. The CDR3 is 13 residues long. From germline, CDR1 is SQVTM and CDR2 ANQGSEA. Trimming took off 0 bases at V and 4 bases at J, with 8 bases between the two ends. CDR3 loop: CSVEEVVADTQYF. CDR3 DNA: TGCAGCGTTGAAGAGGTGGTCGCAGATACGCAGTATTTT.

This chain uses TRBV15 with TRBJ2-7; 7 bases map to TRBD2. Germline V gene data show CDR1 as LNHNV and CDR2 as YYDKDF (reference sequence). V lost 0 bases to trimming and J lost 3 bases; unmatched junction nucleotides: 2. The CDR3 runs 14 residues. As DNA, the CDR3 is TGTGCCACCAGCAGAGATTGGGGGGGCTACGAGCAGTACTTC. Protein sequence: CATSRDWGGYEQYF.